This TCR beta chain comes out of a study of cytotoxic CD8 clonotypes in ibrutinib-treated CLL. Across the study: Patient counts were over 9 relapsed/refractory, approximately 15 treatment-naive and 17 to 18 IGHV unmutated.

This CDR3 comprises 16 residues. Germline values: CDR1 LNHDA, CDR2 SQIVND (reference sequence). V lost 4 bases and J 6 bases, leaving 18 bases between the germline ends. The assay was immunoSEQ multiplex PCR, and TCRdb's table has in-frame clones only and misses some. The repertoire holds 130,000 to 150,000 clones, with roughly three quarters as singletons. This sequence joins TRBV19 and TRBJ2-2, with TRBD1 as a possible D gene (6 bases). The sequence was obtained from a human donor with chronic lymphocytic leukemia. Sample: PBMCs, taken after 12 months of ibrutinib treatment. The CDR3 loop reads CASSNPGTRISGELFF. The CDR3 DNA reads TGTGCCAGTAGTAACCCAGGGACACGGATCTCCGGGGAGCTGTTTTTT. Full variable domain (remainder filled in from reference TRBV19 and TRBJ2-2): DGGITQSPKYLFRKEGQNVTLSCEQNLNHDAMYWYRQDPGQGLRLIYYSQIVNDFQKGDIAEGYSVSREKKESFPLTVTSAQKNPTAFYLCASSNPGTRISGELFFGEGSRLTVL.